A selection of T cell receptor beta chains follows, all from one sample in a study of neurological immune-mediated disorders. Using its own MiXCR run on the 5' RACE reads, TCRdb lists one record per CDR3 protein. In the table there are approximately 30,000 distinct CDR3 sequences, around 4% of which are singletons. What was sequenced was CD4+ T cells from blood. The receptors derive from a woman between 40 and 50 years old in good health. Each CDR3 is given with its conserved first and last residue. A D gene is named only where the DNA matches it firmly. Clone size is given as once, few, many, or a class for an expanded clone.

TRBJ1-1	.	many	TRBV10-3	CAIQGNTEAFF	TGTGCCATCCAGGGGAACACTGAAGCTTTCTTT
TRBJ2-3	TRBD1	many	TRBV7-2	CASSSTGDRYF	TGTGCCAGCAGCTCCACAGGGGACAGGTATTTT
TRBJ2-1	TRBD1	many	TRBV5-1	CASSLGHRDRTYNEQFF	TGCGCCAGCAGCTTGGGACACCGGGACAGGACCTACAATGAGCAGTTCTTC
TRBJ2-5	.	many	TRBV20-1	CSAVRSGQETQYF	TGCAGTGCAGTCCGCTCGGGACAAGAGACCCAGTACTTC
TRBJ2-1	.	many	TRBV18	CASSAALARNEQFF	TGTGCCAGCTCTGCGGCGCTAGCCCGCAATGAGCAGTTCTTC
TRBJ2-3	.	many	TRBV18	CASSFTDTQYF	TGTGCCAGCTCCTTCACAGATACGCAGTATTTT
TRBJ1-1	TRBD1	many	TRBV5-1	CASSPDRDTEAFF	TGCGCCAGCAGCCCGGACAGGGACACTGAAGCTTTCTTT
TRBJ2-3	.	many	TRBV20-1	CSGGGIGDTQYF	TGCAGTGGAGGCGGGATAGGAGATACGCAGTATTTT
TRBJ2-5	.	many	TRBV5-1	CASSFVLLATQGETQYF	TGCGCCAGCAGCTTTGTTCTTCTGGCAACCCAAGGGGAGACCCAGTACTTC
TRBJ1-2	TRBD1	many	TRBV20-1	CSAWDSSSYGYTF	TGCAGTGCTTGGGACAGCTCAAGTTATGGCTACACCTTC
TRBJ2-1	TRBD2	many	TRBV5-1	CASRQSLSGRAYNEQFF	TGCGCCAGCAGGCAGTCCCTTAGCGGGAGGGCTTACAATGAGCAGTTCTTC
TRBJ1-6	TRBD1	many	TRBV7-2	CASSSTQGLRSSPLHF	TGTGCCAGCAGCTCGACACAGGGGCTCAGGAGTTCACCCCTCCACTTT
TRBJ2-7	.	many	TRBV21-1	CASSPRGRTYEQYF	TGTGCCAGCAGCCCCCGTGGGCGGACCTACGAGCAGTACTTC
TRBJ2-4	.	many	TRBV15	CATSGGGDNINIQYF	TGTGCCACCAGCGGGGGCGGGGATAACATCAACATTCAGTACTTC
TRBJ2-1	.	many	TRBV24-1	CATSQEGGSGNEQFF	TGTGCCACCAGTCAAGAGGGGGGGTCTGGGAATGAGCAGTTCTTC